A single sample is the source of the 22 T cell receptor beta chains below, sequenced in a study of cytomegalovirus exposure and HLA in healthy donors. 13 Jbeta primers and 60 Vbeta primers were used for the PCR. Profiled with immunoSEQ multiplex PCR; TCRdb holds only in-frame clones, not every one. The sample includes 100,000 to 150,000 clones, roughly 76% of them seen just once. The sample taken for sequencing was PBMCs. All receptors come from a man aged 25-40 years in good health and CMV-seronegative.

The rearrangement uses TRBV9 and TRBJ2-2, with D possibly being TRBD2 (5 bases). Germline V gene data show CDR1 as SGDLS and CDR2 as YYNGEE. This CDR3 has 15 residues. V was cut by 1 base and J by 2 bases, with 9 bases left in between. Written as DNA, the CDR3 is TGTGCCAGCAGCGTAAGCGGCTCAAACACCGGGGAGCTGTTTTTT. It is translated as CASSVSGSNTGELFF.

At least ten counts were recorded for this clone. This rearrangement joins TRBV7-2 to TRBJ2-3; TRBD2 matches at 11 bases. V shed 5 bases, J shed 0 bases, and the junction held 10 bases outside the gene matches. Germline V CDR1 and CDR2: SGHTA, FQGNSA. This CDR3 has 18 residues. CDR3 protein: CASSPSGGPPRSTDTQYF. CDR3 bases: TGTGCCAGCAGCCCTAGCGGGGGGCCCCCAAGAAGCACAGATACGCAGTATTTT.

CDR3 sequence reads: CAWSVSGLAGYTF. CDR3 bases: TGTGCCTGGAGTGTCTCCGGGTTGGCCGGCTACACCTTC. The genes are TRBV30 and TRBJ1-2; D is undetermined. Germline V gives CDR1 GTSNPN, CDR2 SVGIG (reference sequence). CDR3 length equals 13 residues. Trimming cost V 0 bases and J 8 bases, with 13 bases left between them.

This rearrangement joins TRBV7-9 to TRBJ2-1, with TRBD2 identical over 8 bases. Unmatched junction bases numbered 3, after V lost 1 base and J lost 4 bases. The CDR3 is made up of 15 amino acids. Germline lookup yields CDR1 SEHNR and CDR2 FQNEAQ (reference sequence). The CDR3 coding sequence is TGTGCCAGCAGCTTAGTAGCGGGGCTTTACAATGAGCAGTTCTTC. Protein: CASSLVAGLYNEQFF.

The V gene is TRBV9, the J gene TRBJ2-3; 8 bases agree with TRBD1. J was trimmed by 3 bases and V by 4 bases; bases with no gene match: 7. Germline V gene sequence: CDR1 SGDLS, CDR2 YYNGEE. The CDR3 loop spans 15 amino acids. The CDR3 spells CASSPRTGKTDTQYF. CDR3 sequence (DNA): TGTGCCAGCAGCCCGCGGACAGGGAAAACAGATACGCAGTATTTT. Complete variable domain (other parts from reference TRBV9 and TRBJ2-3): DSGVTQTPKHLITATGQRVTLRCSPRSGDLSVYWYQQSLDQGLQFLIQYYNGEERAKGNILERFSAQQFPDLHSELNLSSLELGDSALYFCASSPRTGKTDTQYFGPGTRLTVL.

The rearrangement uses TRBV7-6 and TRBJ1-2, with D possibly TRBD1 on 6 matching bases. V gave up 5 bases and J gave up 8 bases, with 12 bases separating them. Germline CDR1 SGHVS, CDR2 FNYEAQ. The CDR3 is 12 amino acids. The CDR3 DNA follows: TGTGCCAGCAGCCCGACGGGGGGCGGCTACACCTTC. Translated, it gives CASSPTGGGYTF.

The chain carries TRBV5-4 and TRBJ1-1, with TRBD1 matching 9 bases. Trimming took 6 bases from V and 1 from J; bases not matched to a gene: 4. Germline V CDR1 and CDR2: SGHNT, YYREEE (reference sequence). The CDR3 contains 14 residues. The CDR3, as DNA: TGTGCCAGCATCGGACAGGGGCCGAACACTGAAGCTTTCTTT. Translated, it gives CASIGQGPNTEAFF.

The chain combines TRBV5-4 with TRBJ2-1, with 10 positions matching TRBD1. Germline V lookup: CDR1 SGHNT, CDR2 YYREEE (reference sequence). This CDR3 comprises 14 residues. Germline trimming cut 4 bases from V and 2 bases from J; bases unmatched to any gene: 0. CDR3 sequence reads: CASSGTGAYNEQFF. The DNA for the CDR3 is TGTGCCAGCAGCGGGACAGGGGCCTACAATGAGCAGTTCTTC.

The V and J genes are TRBV27 and TRBJ2-3, with TRBD2 matching 10 bases. CDR3 length: 16 residues. V shed 3 bases and J 1 base; nucleotides not matched to a gene: 4. Germline V gives CDR1 MNHEY, CDR2 SMNVEV (reference sequence). CDR3 in DNA: TGTGCCAGCAGTTTTTTGCTAGCGGGGGGCACAGATACGCAGTATTTT. Protein product: CASSFLLAGGTDTQYF.

The rearrangement uses TRBV29-1 and TRBJ1-2; 8 positions agree with TRBD1. The CDR3 runs 13 residues. Germline V gene lookup returns CDR1 SQVTM and CDR2 ANQGSEA. The V gene end was trimmed by 6 bases and the J gene end by 1 base; junction bases not matched to a gene: 4. CDR3 sequence reads: CSVGQGLNYGYTF. CDR3 nucleotide sequence: TGCAGCGTCGGACAGGGACTTAACTATGGCTACACCTTC.

The V gene is TRBV11-3, the J gene TRBJ2-6; no clear D gene. The germline gives CDR1 SGHNT, CDR2 YENEEA. This CDR3 has 13 residues. Trimming took 5 bases from V and 2 from J, leaving 4 bases between them. CDR3: CASSLPGANVLTF. Written as DNA, the CDR3 is TGTGCCAGCAGCCTCCCTGGGGCCAACGTCCTGACTTTC.

This clone has just one count. The chain links TRBV6-1 to TRBJ1-5; TRBD1 is a possible D gene (5 bases). Trimming took 1 base from V and 0 from J, leaving 10 bases between them. CDR1 MNHNS and CDR2 SASEGT come from the germline V gene. The CDR3 runs to 16 residues. CDR3 region: CASSEGQIPSNQPQHF. DNA for the CDR3: TGTGCCAGCAGTGAAGGACAGATCCCTAGCAATCAGCCCCAGCATTTT.

The chain joins TRBV5-1 to TRBJ2-7, with 11 bases that match TRBD1. The CDR3 is 14 residues long. V shed 5 bases and J 4 bases; nucleotides not matched to a gene: 5. Germline V gene sequence: CDR1 SGHRS, CDR2 YFSETQ. Here the CDR3 reads CASRGQGATYEQYF. As DNA, the CDR3 is TGCGCCAGCAGAGGACAGGGGGCGACTTACGAGCAGTACTTC.

The genes are TRBV18 and TRBJ1-6; D might be TRBD1 (6 bases). Trimming shortened V by 6 bases and J by 6 bases, and 15 bases separated the two germline ends. The CDR3 contains 15 residues. CDR1 and CDR2 from the germline V gene are KGHSH and LQKENI. CDR3 in DNA: TGTGCCAGCTCTCCGGGGGGGCTTCGTAATTCACCCCTCCACTTT. It encodes CASSPGGLRNSPLHF.

The V and J genes are TRBV7-9 and TRBJ1-6; D is unresolved. V lost 3 bases and J lost 6, with 6 bases in between. The CDR3 length is 13 residues. Germline assignment: CDR1 SEHNR and CDR2 FQNEAQ (reference sequence). CDR3 in amino acids: CASSFGLNSPLHF. In DNA form, the CDR3 reads TGTGCCAGCAGCTTCGGACTTAATTCACCCCTCCACTTT.

The CDR3 coding sequence is TGTGCCAGCAGCGTCCGACCGCGGGGGGGATTAGGAGACCGCGCTTTGAACACTGAAGCTTTCTTT. The encoded protein is CASSVRPRGGLGDRALNTEAFF. The chain employs TRBV21-1 and TRBJ1-1. TRBV21-1 is assigned pseudogene status. The CDR3 covers 22 residues.

The chain couples TRBV28 to TRBJ2-5, with 9 bases matching TRBD1. The V and J ends lost 6 bases and 5 bases, in that order; junction bases with no gene match: 10. The CDR3 runs 15 residues. Germline V gene data show CDR1 as MDHEN and CDR2 as SYDVKM. CDR3 loop: CASSEGTGFRETQYF. As DNA, the CDR3 is TGTGCCAGCAGCGAGGGGACAGGGTTTCGGGAGACCCAGTACTTC.

This sequence joins TRBV11-2 and TRBJ1-6; D gene unclear. This CDR3 is built from 16 residues. Looked up from germline, CDR1 is SGHAT and CDR2 is FQNNGV. The V end lost 4 bases, the J end lost 9 bases, and 19 bases lay between the germline ends. In nucleotides, the CDR3 is TGTGCCAGCAGCTCCCGCCAGTACGGGTACGGTTCACCCCTCCACTTT. It specifies CASSSRQYGYGSPLHF.

This clone was counted between two and nine times. The rearrangement joins TRBV30 to TRBJ2-4, with D maybe TRBD1 (6 bases). Trimming stripped 3 bases from V and 7 bases from J, with 7 bases between. This CDR3 region has 11 residues. Germline-derived CDR1 and CDR2 are GTSNPN and SVGIG (reference sequence). The CDR3 DNA sequence: TGTGCCTGGAGGCAGGGGAACATTCAGTACTTC. Translated, it gives CAWRQGNIQYF.

There are a few counts of this clone. V gene TRBV5-1 combines with J gene TRBJ1-1, with D maybe TRBD1 (5 bases). V was cut by 5 bases and J by 5 bases, with 19 bases left in between. Germline-derived CDR1 and CDR2 are SGHRS and YFSETQ. This CDR3 has 15 residues. This CDR3 is CASRGEGSKFTEAFF. In DNA form, the CDR3 reads TGCGCCAGCAGGGGGGAGGGCTCGAAATTTACTGAAGCTTTCTTT.

This clone was observed a handful of times. The chain links TRBV2 to TRBJ2-5; D may be TRBD2 (6 bases). V gave up 8 bases and J gave up 3 bases, with 22 bases separating them. Germline V gene lookup returns CDR1 SNHLY and CDR2 FYNNEI. This CDR3 has 16 amino acids. The CDR3 is CASRREAVLGEETQYF. The CDR3 nucleotides read TGTGCCAGCCGAAGGGAGGCAGTCCTGGGGGAAGAGACCCAGTACTTC. Full variable domain (remainder filled in from reference TRBV2 and TRBJ2-5): EPEVTQTPSHQVTQMGQEVILRCVPISNHLYFYWYRQILGQKVEFLVSFYNNEISEKSEIFDDQFSVERPDGSNFTLKIRSTKLEDSAMYFCASRREAVLGEETQYFGPGTRLLVL.

The sample holds one count of this clone. The chain uses TRBV18 and TRBJ2-7, with D uncertain. Germline CDR1 KGHSH, CDR2 LQKENI. The CDR3 has 12 amino acids. V lost 5 bases, J lost 2 bases, and 7 bases lay in between. Here the CDR3 DNA reads TGTGCCAGCTCATCGGTTACCTACGAGCAGTACTTC. Its translation: CASSSVTYEQYF. The full variable domain, rest sourced from reference TRBV18 and TRBJ2-7, is NAGVMQNPRHLVRRRGQEARLRCSPMKGHSHVYWYRQLPEEGLKFMVYLQKENIIDESGMPKERFSAEFPKEGPSILRIQQVVRGDSAAYFCASSSVTYEQYFGPGTRLTVT.